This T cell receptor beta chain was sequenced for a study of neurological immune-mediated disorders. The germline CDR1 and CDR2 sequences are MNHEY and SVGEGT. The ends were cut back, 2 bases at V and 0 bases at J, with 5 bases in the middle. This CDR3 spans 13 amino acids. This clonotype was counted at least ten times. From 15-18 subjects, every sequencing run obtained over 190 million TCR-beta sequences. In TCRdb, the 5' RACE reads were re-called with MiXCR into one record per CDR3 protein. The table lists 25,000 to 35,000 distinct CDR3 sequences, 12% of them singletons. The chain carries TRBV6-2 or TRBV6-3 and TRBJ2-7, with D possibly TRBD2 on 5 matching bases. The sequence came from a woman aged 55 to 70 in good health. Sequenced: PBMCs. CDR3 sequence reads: CASSYDYSYEQYF. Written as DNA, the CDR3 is TGTGCCAGCAGTTACGACTACTCCTACGAGCAGTACTTC.